Listed below are T cell receptor beta chains from one sample, sequenced in a study of CD8 T cells in Susac syndrome. TCRdb called the immunoSEQ multiplex PCR reads again in MiXCR, with one record for every CDR3 protein. The repertoire holds a few hundred thousand distinct CDR3 sequences, with around 85% as singletons. The sequenced sample was CD8+ T cells from PBMCs. These receptor sequences come from a human donor with multiple sclerosis. The CDR3 runs from the conserved cysteine through the conserved F or W. Each record gives: clone size, V gene, J gene, D gene, CDR3 DNA, CDR3 protein. A D gene is named only where the DNA matches it firmly. The size field is filled for only some rows; it gives once, few, many or a size class.

size: -
V: TRBV4-1
J: TRBJ2-2
D: -
DNA: TGCGCCAGCGCCCCAGCGGCTAACACCGGGGAGCTGTTTTTT
CDR3: CASAPAANTGELFF

size: -
V: TRBV30
J: TRBJ2-7
D: -
DNA: TGTGCCTGGACCCGAGTGGGGGCTGACGACGAGCAGTACTTC
CDR3: CAWTRVGADDEQYF

size: once
V: TRBV4-1
J: TRBJ2-1
D: -
DNA: TGCGCCAGCAGCCTAGGGAGGTCTATTGATGAGCAGTTCTTC
CDR3: CASSLGRSIDEQFF

size: -
V: TRBV12-3/TRBV12-4
J: TRBJ1-1
D: -
DNA: TGTGCCAGCACCCCCTCTGGGAGCGACACTGAAGCTTTCTTT
CDR3: CASTPSGSDTEAFF

size: -
V: TRBV11-2
J: TRBJ1-1
D: -
DNA: TGTGCCAGCAGCTTAGTGGGTCCTGAAGCTTTCTTT
CDR3: CASSLVGPEAFF

size: -
V: TRBV12-3/TRBV12-4
J: TRBJ1-1
D: -
DNA: TGTGCCAGCGCCCCAGGCTTTCCCCCTGAAGCTTTCTTT
CDR3: CASAPGFPPEAFF

size: -
V: TRBV18
J: TRBJ1-1
D: -
DNA: TGTGCCAGCTCACCATTTCTGTCGGGCACTGAAGCTTTCTTT
CDR3: CASSPFLSGTEAFF

size: -
V: TRBV4-1
J: TRBJ1-5
D: TRBD1
DNA: TGCGCCAGCAGCCAAGATCTGGACAGGAATCAGCCCCAGCATTTT
CDR3: CASSQDLDRNQPQHF

size: -
V: TRBV4-1
J: TRBJ1-4
D: TRBD1
DNA: TGCGCCAGCAGCCATGGACAGGCCCGAGGGTATGAAAAACTGTTTTTT
CDR3: CASSHGQARGYEKLFF

size: -
V: TRBV3-1
J: TRBJ1-6
D: -
DNA: TGTGCCAGCAGTCACCACAATCATGAGAGCTCCTATAATTCACCCCTCCACTTT
CDR3: CASSHHNHESSYNSPLHF

size: -
V: TRBV6-5
J: TRBJ1-2
D: TRBD1
DNA: TGTGCCAGCAGTTATCCGGGACAGGGGGCGGATGGCTACACCTTC
CDR3: CASSYPGQGADGYTF

size: -
V: TRBV27
J: TRBJ2-7
D: -
DNA: TGTGCCAGCAGTTTCGGTACGGAGCAGTACTTC
CDR3: CASSFGTEQYF

size: -
V: TRBV20-1
J: TRBJ2-5
D: -
DNA: TGCAGTGCTAGAGATCCGGAGGGGGGGGAGACCCAGTACTTC
CDR3: CSARDPEGGETQYF

size: -
V: TRBV4-1
J: TRBJ2-1
D: -
DNA: TGCGCCAGCAGCCAAGAGATGGGACGGCCGCTTGCTTACAATGAGCAGTTCTTC
CDR3: CASSQEMGRPLAYNEQFF